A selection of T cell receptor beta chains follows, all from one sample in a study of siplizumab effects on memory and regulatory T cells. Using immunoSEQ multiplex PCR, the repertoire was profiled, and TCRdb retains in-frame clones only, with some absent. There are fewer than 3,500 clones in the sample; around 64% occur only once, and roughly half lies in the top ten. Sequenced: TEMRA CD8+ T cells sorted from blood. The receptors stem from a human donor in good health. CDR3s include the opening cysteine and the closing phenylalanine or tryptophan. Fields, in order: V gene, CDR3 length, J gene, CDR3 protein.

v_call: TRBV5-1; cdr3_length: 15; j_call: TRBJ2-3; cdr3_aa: CASSKGGASGDTQYF
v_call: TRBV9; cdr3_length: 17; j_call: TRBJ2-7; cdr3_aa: CASSVASPSSGEYEQYF
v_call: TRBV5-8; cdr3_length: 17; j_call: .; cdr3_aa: CASSLVQGAPFSYEQYF
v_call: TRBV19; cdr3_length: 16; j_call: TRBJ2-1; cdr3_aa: CASSLTSGGPYNEQFF
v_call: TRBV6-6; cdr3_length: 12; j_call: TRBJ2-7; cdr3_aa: CASTPDRYEQYF
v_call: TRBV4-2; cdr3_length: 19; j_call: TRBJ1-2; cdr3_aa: CASSQLGLLGATANYGYTF
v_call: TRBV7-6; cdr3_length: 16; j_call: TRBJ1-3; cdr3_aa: CASSLRTGGSGNTIYF
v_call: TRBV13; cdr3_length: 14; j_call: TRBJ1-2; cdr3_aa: CASSPDGGVYGYTF
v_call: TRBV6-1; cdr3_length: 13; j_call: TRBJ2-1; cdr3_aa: CASSSDSYNEQFF
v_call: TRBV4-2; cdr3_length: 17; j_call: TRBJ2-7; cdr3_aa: CASSHDRPGTGTYEQYF
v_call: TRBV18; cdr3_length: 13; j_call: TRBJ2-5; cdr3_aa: CASSHSGPGTQYF
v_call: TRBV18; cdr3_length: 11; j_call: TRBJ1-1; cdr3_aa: CASSAGVGAFF
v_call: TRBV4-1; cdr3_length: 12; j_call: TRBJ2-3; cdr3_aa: CASSQYLDTQYF
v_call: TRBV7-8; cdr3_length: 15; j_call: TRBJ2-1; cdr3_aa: CASSLIGSGGDEQFF
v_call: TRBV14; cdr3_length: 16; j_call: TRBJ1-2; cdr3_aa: CASSWDRDSIQSGYTF
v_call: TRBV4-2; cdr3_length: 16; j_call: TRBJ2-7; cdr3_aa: CASSFLRGAPIYEQYF
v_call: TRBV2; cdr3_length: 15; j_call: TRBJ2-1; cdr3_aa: CASSEGGRIYNEQFF
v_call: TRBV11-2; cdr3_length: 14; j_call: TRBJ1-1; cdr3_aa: CASSLGLGNTEAFF
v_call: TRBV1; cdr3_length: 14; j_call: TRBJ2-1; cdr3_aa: CTSSPDPIYNEQFF
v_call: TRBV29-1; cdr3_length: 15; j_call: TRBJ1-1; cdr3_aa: CSVQGQVFFNTEAFF
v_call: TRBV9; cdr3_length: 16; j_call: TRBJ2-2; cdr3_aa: CASSVAGGVDTGELFF
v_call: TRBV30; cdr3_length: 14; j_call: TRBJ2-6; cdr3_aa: CAWSQGTGANVLTF
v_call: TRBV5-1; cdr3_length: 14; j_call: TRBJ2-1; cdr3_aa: CASRATGMGNEQFF
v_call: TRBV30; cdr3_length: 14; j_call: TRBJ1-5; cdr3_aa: CAWSHTGNIQPQHF
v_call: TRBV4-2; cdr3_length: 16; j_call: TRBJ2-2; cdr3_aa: CASSQPRTGKTGELFF
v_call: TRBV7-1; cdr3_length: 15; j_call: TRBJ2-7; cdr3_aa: CASSLFPGHIYEQYF
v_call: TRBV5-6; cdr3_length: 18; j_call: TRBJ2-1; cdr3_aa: CASSPGLAGGSSYNEQFF
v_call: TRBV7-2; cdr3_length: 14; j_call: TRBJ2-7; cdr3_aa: CASSLVREFYEQYF
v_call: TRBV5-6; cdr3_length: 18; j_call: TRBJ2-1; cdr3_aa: CASSLGLAGGPTYNEQFF
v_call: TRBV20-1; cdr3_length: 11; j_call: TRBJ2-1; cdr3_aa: CSVSQGNEQFF
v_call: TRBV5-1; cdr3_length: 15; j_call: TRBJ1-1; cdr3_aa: CASSLGVGVNTEAFF
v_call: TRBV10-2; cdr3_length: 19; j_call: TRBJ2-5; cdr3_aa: CASSDFETPQRDYGETQYF
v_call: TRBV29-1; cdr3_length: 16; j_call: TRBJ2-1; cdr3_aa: CSVEDGRAVWGNEQFF
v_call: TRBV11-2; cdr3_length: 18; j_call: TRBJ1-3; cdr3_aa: CASSLGYEWPISGNTIYF
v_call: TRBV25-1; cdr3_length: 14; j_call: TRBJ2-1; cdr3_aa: CASSLSDRVGVQFF
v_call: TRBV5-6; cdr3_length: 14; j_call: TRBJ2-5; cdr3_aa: CASSLVTRGETQYF
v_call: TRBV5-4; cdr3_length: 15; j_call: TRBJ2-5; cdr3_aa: CASSLSTSGQETQYF
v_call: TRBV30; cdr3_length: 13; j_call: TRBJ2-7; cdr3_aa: CAWTTGTRDEQYF
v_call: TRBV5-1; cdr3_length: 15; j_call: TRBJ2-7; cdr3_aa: CASSSRDRGGYEQYF
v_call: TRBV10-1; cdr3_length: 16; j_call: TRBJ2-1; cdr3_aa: CASSESERGAYNEQFF
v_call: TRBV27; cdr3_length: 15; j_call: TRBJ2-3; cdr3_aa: CASSLHTTGKDTQYF
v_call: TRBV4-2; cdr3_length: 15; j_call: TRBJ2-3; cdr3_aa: CASSLTSGMGDTQYF
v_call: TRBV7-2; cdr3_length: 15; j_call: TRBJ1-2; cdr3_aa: CASRYSPTGSYGYTF
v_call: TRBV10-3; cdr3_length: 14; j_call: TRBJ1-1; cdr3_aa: CAISETGHGTEAFF
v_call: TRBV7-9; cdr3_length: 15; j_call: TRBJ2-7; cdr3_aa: CASSFTRNLSYEQYF
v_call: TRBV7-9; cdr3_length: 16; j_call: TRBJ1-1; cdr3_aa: CASSHPLPGIYTEAFF
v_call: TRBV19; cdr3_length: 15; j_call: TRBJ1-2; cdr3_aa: CASSIDRGNNYGYTF
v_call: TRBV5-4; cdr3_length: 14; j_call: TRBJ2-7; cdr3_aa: CASSVDRVSYEQYF
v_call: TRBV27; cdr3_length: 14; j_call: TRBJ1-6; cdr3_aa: CASNWGSGNSPLHF
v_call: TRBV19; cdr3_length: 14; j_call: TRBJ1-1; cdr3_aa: CASSFGRGNTEAFF
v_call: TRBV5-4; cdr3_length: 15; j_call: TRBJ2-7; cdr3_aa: CASSAGDRGLDEQYF
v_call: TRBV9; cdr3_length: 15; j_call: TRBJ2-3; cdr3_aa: CASSVVGGGSDTQYF
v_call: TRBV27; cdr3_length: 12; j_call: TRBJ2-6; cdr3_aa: CASTSGANVLTF
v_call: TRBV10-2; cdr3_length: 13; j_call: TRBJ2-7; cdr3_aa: CASSGGSIYEQYF
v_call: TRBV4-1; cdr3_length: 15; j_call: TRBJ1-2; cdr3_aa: CASSQKYRAHYGYTF
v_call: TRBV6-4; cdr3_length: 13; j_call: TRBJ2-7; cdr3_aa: CASSSAGGYEQYF
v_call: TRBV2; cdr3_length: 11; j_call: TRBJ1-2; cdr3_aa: CASSGNYGYTF
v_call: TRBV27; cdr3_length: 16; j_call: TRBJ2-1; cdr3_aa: CASSDLDWRDYNEQFF
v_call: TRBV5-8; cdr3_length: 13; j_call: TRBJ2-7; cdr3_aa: CASSSAGGYEQYF